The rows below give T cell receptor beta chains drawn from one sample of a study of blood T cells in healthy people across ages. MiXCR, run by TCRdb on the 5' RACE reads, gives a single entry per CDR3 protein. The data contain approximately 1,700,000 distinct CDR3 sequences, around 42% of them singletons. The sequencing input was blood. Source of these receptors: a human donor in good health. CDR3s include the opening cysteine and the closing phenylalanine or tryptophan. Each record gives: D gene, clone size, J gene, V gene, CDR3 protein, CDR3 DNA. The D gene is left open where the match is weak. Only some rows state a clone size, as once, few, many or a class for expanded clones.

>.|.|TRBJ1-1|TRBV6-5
CASSYVGGSEAFF
TGTGCCAGCAGTTACGTAGGAGGCTCTGAAGCTTTCTTT
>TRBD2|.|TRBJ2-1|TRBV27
CASRGGVRNEQFF
TGTGCCAGCAGGGGGGGGGTTCGGAATGAGCAGTTCTTC
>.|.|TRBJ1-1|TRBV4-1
CASSQEGYTEAFF
TGCGCCAGCAGCCAAGAAGGTTACACTGAAGCTTTCTTT
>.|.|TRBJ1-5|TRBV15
CATSRDLGHNQPQHF
TGTGCCACCAGCAGAGATCTAGGACACAATCAGCCCCAGCATTTT
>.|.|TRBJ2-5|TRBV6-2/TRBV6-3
CASSRALSETQYF
TGTGCCAGCAGCCGGGCACTATCGGAGACCCAGTACTTC
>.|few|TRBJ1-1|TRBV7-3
CASSLIPGGSEAFF
TGTGCCAGCAGCTTAATCCCCGGGGGTTCTGAAGCTTTCTTT
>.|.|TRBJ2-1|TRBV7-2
CASSAGLGGGNYNEQFF
TGTGCCAGCAGCGCAGGGCTAGGGGGGGGAAACTACAATGAGCAGTTCTTC
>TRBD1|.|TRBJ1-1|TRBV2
CASRTTGALEAFF
TGTGCCAGCAGGACGACAGGGGCGCTTGAAGCTTTCTTT
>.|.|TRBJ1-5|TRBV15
CTTSGRGGNQPQHF
TGTACCACCAGTGGCAGGGGAGGCAATCAGCCCCAGCATTTT
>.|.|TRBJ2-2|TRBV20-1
CSALDSTSWELFF
TGCAGTGCCTTGGACAGCACCTCCTGGGAGCTGTTTTTT
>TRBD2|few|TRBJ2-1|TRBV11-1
CASSLVPGLAGMISSYNEQFF
TGTGCCAGCAGCTTAGTTCCTGGGCTAGCGGGGATGATTAGCTCCTACAATGAGCAGTTCTTC
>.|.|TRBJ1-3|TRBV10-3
CAISEFQASGNTIYF
TGTGCCATCAGTGAGTTCCAGGCCTCTGGAAACACCATATATTTT
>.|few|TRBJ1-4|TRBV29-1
CSASGTQEKPFF
TGCAGCGCATCCGGGACCCAAGAAAAACCGTTTTTT
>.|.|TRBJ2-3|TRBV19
CASSISSGSTDTQYF
TGTGCCAGTAGTATTTCTTCGGGAAGCACAGATACGCAGTATTTT
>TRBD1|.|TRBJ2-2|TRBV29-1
CSVLGQADTGELFF
TGCAGCGTCTTGGGACAGGCAGACACCGGGGAGCTGTTTTTT
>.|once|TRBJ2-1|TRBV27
CASSRRQYNEQFF
TGTGCCAGCAGTCGGCGACAGTACAATGAGCAGTTCTTC
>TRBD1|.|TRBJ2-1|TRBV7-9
CASSYPGTGGRHEQFF
TGTGCCAGCAGCTATCCTGGGACAGGGGGCCGCCATGAGCAGTTCTTC
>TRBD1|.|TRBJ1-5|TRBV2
CASSEGGTGRHF
TGTGCCAGCAGTGAAGGGGGGACAGGGAGGCATTTT
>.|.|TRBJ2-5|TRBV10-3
CASGGGKETQYF
TGTGCCAGCGGTGGGGGGAAGGAGACCCAGTACTTC
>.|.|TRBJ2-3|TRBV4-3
CASSCRTGMDTQYF
TGCGCCAGCAGCTGCCGAACAGGGATGGATACGCAGTATTTT
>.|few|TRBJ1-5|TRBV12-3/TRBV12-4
CASSPSGGINQPQHF
TGTGCCAGCAGTCCTTCGGGGGGTATCAATCAGCCCCAGCATTTT
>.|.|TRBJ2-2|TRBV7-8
CASSLESRGVGELFF
TGTGCCAGCAGCTTAGAAAGTCGGGGAGTCGGGGAGCTGTTTTTT
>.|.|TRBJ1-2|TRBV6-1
CASEPGGIYGYTF
TGTGCCAGCGAACCTGGGGGGATCTATGGCTACACCTTC
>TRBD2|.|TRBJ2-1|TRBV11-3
CASSPPTGTSGHEQFF
TGTGCCAGCAGCCCTCCAACCGGGACTAGTGGCCATGAGCAGTTCTTC
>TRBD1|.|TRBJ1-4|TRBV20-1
CSARDTGVGEKLFF
TGCAGTGCTAGAGATACAGGGGTAGGGGAAAAACTGTTTTTT
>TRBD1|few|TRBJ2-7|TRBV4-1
CASSRQGKTYEQYF
TGCGCCAGCAGCCGACAGGGAAAAACCTACGAGCAGTACTTC
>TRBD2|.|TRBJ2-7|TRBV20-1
CSARIPWRGGSYEQYF
TGCAGTGCTAGGATCCCGTGGCGGGGGGGCTCCTACGAGCAGTACTTC